This entry features one T cell receptor beta chain sequence. Its target is not known. 13 Jbeta primers and 60 Vbeta primers were used for the PCR. TCRdb's table, derived via immunoSEQ multiplex PCR, lists solely in-frame clones and lacks some. Here the sample spans some 200,000 clones, about 76% being singletons. Among the donors, all were healthy bone marrow donors. Donors showed nominal health when sampled, although they likely had unrecorded immune exposures. The sample is drawn from a study of cytomegalovirus exposure and HLA in healthy donors. Overall study: In a previous analysis, around 110 million unique TCR beta sequences were found from roughly 180 million T cells. Overall study results and limits: The only immune exposure information that was available was CMV serostatus.

V lost 0 bases to trimming and J lost 3 bases, with 14 bases between them. This CDR3 is built from 16 residues. The germline CDR1 and CDR2 sequences are LGHNA and YSLEER. This chain links TRBV4-3 with TRBJ1-2; D gene unclear. Sequencing was carried out using PBMCs. The receptor's source is a male donor in good health and CMV-seropositive. CDR3 DNA sequence: TGCGCCAGCAGCCAAGAGAGAACAGCTTCCCACTATGGCTACACCTTC. This gives the protein CASSQERTASHYGYTF.